This entry lists 2 T cell receptor beta chains sequenced from one sample in a study of T cell repertoires in cytomegalovirus infection. TCRdb processed the reads anew with MiXCR; each CDR3 protein has one entry. The table records 500,000 to 600,000 distinct CDR3 sequences, about 15% of them present only once. The sample taken for sequencing was CD8+ T cells from PBMCs. Receptors originate from a human donor in good health (CMV status not recorded). Some clones in this sample may be carry-over from other donors' samples.

This chain connects TRBV7-8 to TRBJ1-3; D ambiguous. V was pared by 4 bases and J by 6 bases, with 16 bases between. CDR3 size: 15 residues. Germline V lookup: CDR1 SGHVS, CDR2 FQNEAQ. The CDR3 coding sequence is TGTGCCAGCAGCTCCCCGGGTCCACCTGTAAACACCATATATTTT. Translation gives CASSSPGPPVNTIYF.

This clonotype was seen repeatedly, ten times or more. The V call is TRBV12-3 or TRBV12-4, the J call TRBJ1-2; 9 nucleotides line up with TRBD1. The CDR3 consists of 17 residues. V shed 6 bases, J shed 3 bases, and the junction held 14 bases outside the gene matches. DNA of the CDR3: TGTGCCAGCAGCCCTTCGACGGGACAGGGCCCCGACTATGGCTACACCTTC. The encoded protein is CASSPSTGQGPDYGYTF.